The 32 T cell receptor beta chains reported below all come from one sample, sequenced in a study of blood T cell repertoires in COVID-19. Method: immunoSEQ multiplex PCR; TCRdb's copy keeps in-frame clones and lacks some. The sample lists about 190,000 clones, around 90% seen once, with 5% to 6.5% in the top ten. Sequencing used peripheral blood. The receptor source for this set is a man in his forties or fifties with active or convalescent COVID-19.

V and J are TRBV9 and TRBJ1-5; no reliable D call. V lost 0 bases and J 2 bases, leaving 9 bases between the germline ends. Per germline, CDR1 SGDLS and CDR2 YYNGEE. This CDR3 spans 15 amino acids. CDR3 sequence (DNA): TGTGCCAGCAGCGTAGGGCCCGGGGGCAATCAGCCCCAGCATTTT. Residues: CASSVGPGGNQPQHF.

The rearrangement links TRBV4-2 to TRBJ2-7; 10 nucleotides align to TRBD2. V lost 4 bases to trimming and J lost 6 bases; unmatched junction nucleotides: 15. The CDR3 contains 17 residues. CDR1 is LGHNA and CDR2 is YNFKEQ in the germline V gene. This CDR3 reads CASSPVARPAGGPEQYF. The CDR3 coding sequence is TGTGCCAGCAGCCCGGTGGCCCGGCCAGCGGGAGGGCCCGAGCAGTACTTC.

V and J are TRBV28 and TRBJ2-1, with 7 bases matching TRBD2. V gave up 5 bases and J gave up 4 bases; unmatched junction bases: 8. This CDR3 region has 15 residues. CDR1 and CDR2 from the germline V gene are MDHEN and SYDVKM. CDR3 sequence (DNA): TGTGCCAGCAGTCCCGGACTAGGGCTATACAATGAGCAGTTCTTC. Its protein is CASSPGLGLYNEQFF.

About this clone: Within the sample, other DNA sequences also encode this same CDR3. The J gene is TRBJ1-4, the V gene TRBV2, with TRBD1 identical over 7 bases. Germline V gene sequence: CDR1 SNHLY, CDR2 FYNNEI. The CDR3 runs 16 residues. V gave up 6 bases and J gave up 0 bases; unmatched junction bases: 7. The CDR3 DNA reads TGTGCCAGCAGCGAACGGCAGGGGGCAACTAATGAAAAACTGTTTTTT. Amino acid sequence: CASSERQGATNEKLFF.

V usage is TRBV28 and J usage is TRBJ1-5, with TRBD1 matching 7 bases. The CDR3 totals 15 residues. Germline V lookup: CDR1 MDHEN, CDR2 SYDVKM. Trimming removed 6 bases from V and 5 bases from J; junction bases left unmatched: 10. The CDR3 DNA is TGTGCCAGCAGACTCAGGGACAGCATTTATCAGCCCCAGCATTTT. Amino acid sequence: CASRLRDSIYQPQHF.

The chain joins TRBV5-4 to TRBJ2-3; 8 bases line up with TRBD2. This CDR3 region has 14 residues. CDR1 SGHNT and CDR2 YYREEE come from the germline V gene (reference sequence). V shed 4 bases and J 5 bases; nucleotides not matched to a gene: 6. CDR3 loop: CASSKGLDRDTQYF. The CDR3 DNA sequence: TGTGCCAGCAGCAAGGGACTAGATCGAGATACGCAGTATTTT.

In nucleotides, the CDR3 is TGCAGTGCTAGTGTGGAGGGGTCTGGCTACACCTTC. Protein product: CSASVEGSGYTF. This chain connects TRBV20-1 to TRBJ1-2; weak D call: TRBD1 (5 bases). Germline V lookup: CDR1 DFQATT, CDR2 SNEGSKA (reference sequence). This CDR3 spans 12 amino acids. Between the trimmed V and J ends, which lost 3 bases and 7 bases, there was a span of 12 bases.

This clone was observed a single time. The CDR3 DNA is TGTGCTAGTGGTTTGGTACGAATCCTAGCGGGAAACAATGAGCAGTTCTTC. It codes for CASGLVRILAGNNEQFF. The rearrangement links TRBV12-5 to TRBJ2-1; 9 bases match TRBD2. The CDR3 consists of 17 residues. After removal of 0 bases from V and 5 bases from J, the junction contained 8 bases not matched to a gene. Germline-derived CDR1 and CDR2 are LGHNT and FRNRAP.

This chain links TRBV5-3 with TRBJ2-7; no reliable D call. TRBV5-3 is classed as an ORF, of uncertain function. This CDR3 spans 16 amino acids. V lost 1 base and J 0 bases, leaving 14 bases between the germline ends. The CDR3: CARSLKVSESSYEQYF. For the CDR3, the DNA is TGTGCCAGAAGCTTGAAAGTGAGTGAGAGCTCCTACGAGCAGTACTTC.

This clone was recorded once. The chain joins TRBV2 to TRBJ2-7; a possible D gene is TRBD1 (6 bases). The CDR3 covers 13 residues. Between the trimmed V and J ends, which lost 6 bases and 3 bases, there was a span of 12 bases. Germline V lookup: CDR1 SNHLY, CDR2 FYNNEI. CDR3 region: CASSGQRIYEQYF. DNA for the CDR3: TGTGCCAGCAGCGGACAGCGGATCTACGAGCAGTACTTC.

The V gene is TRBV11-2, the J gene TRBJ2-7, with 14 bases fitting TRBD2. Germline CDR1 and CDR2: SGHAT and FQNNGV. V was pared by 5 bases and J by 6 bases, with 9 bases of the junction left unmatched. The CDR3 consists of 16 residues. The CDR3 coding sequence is TGTGCCAGCAGCCCACCAGGGACTAGCGGGAGAAGCGAGCAGTACTTC. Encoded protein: CASSPPGTSGRSEQYF.

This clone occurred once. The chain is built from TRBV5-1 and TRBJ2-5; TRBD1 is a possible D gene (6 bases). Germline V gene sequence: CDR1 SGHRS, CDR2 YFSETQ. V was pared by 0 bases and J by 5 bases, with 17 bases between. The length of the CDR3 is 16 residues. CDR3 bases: TGCGCCAGCAGCTTGGCTGCTCAGGGGAAGGGGGAGACCCAGTACTTC. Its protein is CASSLAAQGKGETQYF. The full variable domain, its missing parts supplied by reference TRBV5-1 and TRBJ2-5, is KAGVTQTPRYLIKTRGQQVTLSCSPISGHRSVSWYQQTPGQGLQFLFEYFSETQRNKGNFPGRFSGRQFSNSRSEMNVSTLELGDSALYLCASSLAAQGKGETQYFGPGTRLLVL.

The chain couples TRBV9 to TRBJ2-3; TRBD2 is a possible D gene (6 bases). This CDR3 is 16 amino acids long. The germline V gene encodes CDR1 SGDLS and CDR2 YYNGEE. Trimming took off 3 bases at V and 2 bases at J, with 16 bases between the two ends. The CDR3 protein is CASSASRDLNTDTQYF. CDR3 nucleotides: TGTGCCAGCAGCGCCTCCCGGGACTTAAACACAGATACGCAGTATTTT.

CDR3 sequence reads: CASSPGQANTEAFF. The CDR3 DNA reads as TGTGCCAGCAGCCCGGGACAGGCGAACACTGAAGCTTTCTTT. V gene TRBV7-3 combines with J gene TRBJ1-1; 8 nucleotides line up with TRBD1. In germline, CDR1 is SGHTA, CDR2 FQGTGA. Trimming cost V 5 bases and J 1 base; bases outside gene matches: 3. The CDR3 totals 14 residues. The whole variable domain, remainder taken from reference TRBV7-3 and TRBJ1-1, is GAGVSQTPSNKVTEKGKYVELRCDPISGHTALYWYRQSLGQGPEFLIYFQGTGAADDSGLPNDRFFAVRPEGSVSTLKIQRTERGDSAVYLCASSPGQANTEAFFGQGTRLTVV.

DNA of the CDR3: TGTGCCACCAGTGATACATATTCGGACAACCAAGAGACCCAGTACTTC. Its translation: CATSDTYSDNQETQYF. V gene TRBV24-1 combines with J gene TRBJ2-5, with D perhaps matching TRBD1 (5 bases). Germline values: CDR1 KGHDR, CDR2 SFDVKD. V was clipped by 3 bases and J by 0 bases, with 13 bases between them. This CDR3 has 16 amino acids.

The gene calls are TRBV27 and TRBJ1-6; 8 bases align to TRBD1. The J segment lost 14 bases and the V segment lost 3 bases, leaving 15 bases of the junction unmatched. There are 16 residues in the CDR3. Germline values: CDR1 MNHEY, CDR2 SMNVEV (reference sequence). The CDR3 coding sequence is TGTGCCAGCAGTTTCGGGACAGGCTTTAGTGTTGTCACCCTCCACTTT. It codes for CASSFGTGFSVVTLHF.

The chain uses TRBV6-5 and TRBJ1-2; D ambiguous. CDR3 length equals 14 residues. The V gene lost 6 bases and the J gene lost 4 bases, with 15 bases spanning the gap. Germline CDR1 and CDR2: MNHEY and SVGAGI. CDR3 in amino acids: CASSEVSILYGYTF. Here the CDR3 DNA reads TGTGCCAGCAGCGAGGTCTCAATTCTCTATGGCTACACCTTC.

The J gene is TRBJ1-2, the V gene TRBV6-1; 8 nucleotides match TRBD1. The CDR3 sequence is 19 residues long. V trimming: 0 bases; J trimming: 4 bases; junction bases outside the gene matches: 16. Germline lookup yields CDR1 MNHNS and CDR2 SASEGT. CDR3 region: CASSEAERGQAPLGYGYTF. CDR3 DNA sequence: TGTGCCAGCAGTGAAGCCGAGCGGGGACAGGCCCCACTAGGCTATGGCTACACCTTC.

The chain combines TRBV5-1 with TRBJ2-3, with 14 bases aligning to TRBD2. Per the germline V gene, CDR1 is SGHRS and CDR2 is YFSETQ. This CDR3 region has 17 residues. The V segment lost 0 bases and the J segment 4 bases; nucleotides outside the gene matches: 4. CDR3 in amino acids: CASSLAGTSGSADTQYF. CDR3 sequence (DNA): TGCGCCAGCAGCTTGGCCGGGACTAGCGGGAGTGCAGATACGCAGTATTTT.

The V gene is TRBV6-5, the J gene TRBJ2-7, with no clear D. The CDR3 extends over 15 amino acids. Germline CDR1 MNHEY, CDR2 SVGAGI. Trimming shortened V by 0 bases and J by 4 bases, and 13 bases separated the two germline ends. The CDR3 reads CASSYSNTGRYEQYF. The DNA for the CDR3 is TGTGCCAGCAGTTACTCGAATACGGGTAGATACGAGCAGTACTTC.

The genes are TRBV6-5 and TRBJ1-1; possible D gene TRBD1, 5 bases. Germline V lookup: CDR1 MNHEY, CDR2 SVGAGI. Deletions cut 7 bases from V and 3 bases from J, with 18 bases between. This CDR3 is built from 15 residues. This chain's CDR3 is CASTTLSGAYTEAFF. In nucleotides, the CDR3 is TGTGCCAGCACCACCCTCAGCGGGGCCTACACTGAAGCTTTCTTT.

CDR3 DNA sequence: TGTGCCAGCAGCCAAGTGGCAGGGGAATCCTATAATTCACCCCTCCACTTT. Its translation: CASSQVAGESYNSPLHF. The gene calls are TRBV3-1 (or the pseudogene TRBV3-2) and TRBJ1-6; possibly TRBD1 for D (6 bases). In germline, CDR1 is LGHDT, CDR2 YNNKEL (reference sequence). V was shortened by 1 base and J by 1 base, with 11 bases between the two germline ends. There are 17 residues in the CDR3.

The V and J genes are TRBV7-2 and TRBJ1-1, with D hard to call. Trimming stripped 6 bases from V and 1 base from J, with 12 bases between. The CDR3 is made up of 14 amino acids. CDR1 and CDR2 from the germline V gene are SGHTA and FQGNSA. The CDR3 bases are TGTGCCAGCAGATCCGAAGGGAGGAACACTGAAGCTTTCTTT. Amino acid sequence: CASRSEGRNTEAFF.

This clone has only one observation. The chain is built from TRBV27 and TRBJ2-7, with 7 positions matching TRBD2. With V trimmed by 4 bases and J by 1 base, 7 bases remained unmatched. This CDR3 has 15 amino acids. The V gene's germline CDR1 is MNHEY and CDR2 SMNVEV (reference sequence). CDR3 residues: CASSWGGDLSYEQYF. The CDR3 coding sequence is TGTGCCAGCAGTTGGGGGGGGGACTTATCCTACGAGCAGTACTTC.

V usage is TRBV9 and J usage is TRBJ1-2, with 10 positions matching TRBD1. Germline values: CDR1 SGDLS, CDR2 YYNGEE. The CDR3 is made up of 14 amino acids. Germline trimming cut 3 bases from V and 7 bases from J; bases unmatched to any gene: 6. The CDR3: CASSGRQGAFGYTF. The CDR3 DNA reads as TGTGCCAGCAGCGGACGACAGGGGGCATTTGGCTACACCTTC.

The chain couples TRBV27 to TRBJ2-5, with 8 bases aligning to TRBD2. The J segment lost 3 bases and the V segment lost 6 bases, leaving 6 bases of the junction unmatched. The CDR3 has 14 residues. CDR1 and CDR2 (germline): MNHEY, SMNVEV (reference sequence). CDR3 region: CASRRLGGEETQYF. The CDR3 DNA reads TGTGCCAGCAGGCGTCTCGGGGGGGAAGAGACCCAGTACTTC.

CDR3 protein: CASSPSRGMDTEAFF. The CDR3 bases are TGTGCCAGCTCACCATCCAGGGGGATGGACACTGAAGCTTTCTTT. The V and J genes are TRBV18 and TRBJ1-1, with 7 bases that match TRBD1. The CDR3 is 15 residues long. The germline V gene encodes CDR1 KGHSH and CDR2 LQKENI. With V trimmed by 2 bases and J by 3 bases, 6 bases remained unmatched.

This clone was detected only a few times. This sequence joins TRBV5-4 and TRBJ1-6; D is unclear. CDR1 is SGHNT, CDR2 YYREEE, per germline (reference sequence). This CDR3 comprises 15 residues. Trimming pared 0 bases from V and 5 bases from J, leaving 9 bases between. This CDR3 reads CASSLAGSNNSPLHF. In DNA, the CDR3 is TGTGCCAGCAGCTTGGCCGGGTCGAATAATTCACCCCTCCACTTT.

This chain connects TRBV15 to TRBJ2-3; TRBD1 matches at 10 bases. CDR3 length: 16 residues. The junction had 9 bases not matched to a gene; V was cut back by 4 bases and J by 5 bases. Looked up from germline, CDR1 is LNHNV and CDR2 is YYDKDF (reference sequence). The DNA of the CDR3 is TGTGCCACCAGCAAAGCGACCGGACAGGGGGGAGATACGCAGTATTTT. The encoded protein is CATSKATGQGGDTQYF. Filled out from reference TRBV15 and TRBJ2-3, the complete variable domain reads DAMVIQNPRYQVTQFGKPVTLSCSQTLNHNVMYWYQQKSSQAPKLLFHYYDKDFNNEADTPDNFQSRRPNTSFCFLDIRSPGLGDTAMYLCATSKATGQGGDTQYFGPGTRLTVL.

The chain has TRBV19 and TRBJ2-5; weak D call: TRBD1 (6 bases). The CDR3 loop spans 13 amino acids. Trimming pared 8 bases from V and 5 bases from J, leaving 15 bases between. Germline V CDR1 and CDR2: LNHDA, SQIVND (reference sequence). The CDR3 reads CASRPRGGETQYF. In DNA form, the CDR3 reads TGTGCCAGTCGGCCCAGGGGTGGGGAGACCCAGTACTTC.

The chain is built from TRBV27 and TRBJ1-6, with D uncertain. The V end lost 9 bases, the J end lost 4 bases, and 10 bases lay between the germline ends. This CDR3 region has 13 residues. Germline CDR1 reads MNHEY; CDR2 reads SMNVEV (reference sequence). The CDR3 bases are TGTGCCAGTCGAAACACGTATAATTCACCCCTCCACTTT. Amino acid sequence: CASRNTYNSPLHF.

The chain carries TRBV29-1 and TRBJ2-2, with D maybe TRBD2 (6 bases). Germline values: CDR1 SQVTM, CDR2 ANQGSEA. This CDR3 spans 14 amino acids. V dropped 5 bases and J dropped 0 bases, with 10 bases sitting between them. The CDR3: CSVIREANTGELFF. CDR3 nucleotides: TGCAGCGTTATAAGGGAGGCGAACACCGGGGAGCTGTTTTTT.